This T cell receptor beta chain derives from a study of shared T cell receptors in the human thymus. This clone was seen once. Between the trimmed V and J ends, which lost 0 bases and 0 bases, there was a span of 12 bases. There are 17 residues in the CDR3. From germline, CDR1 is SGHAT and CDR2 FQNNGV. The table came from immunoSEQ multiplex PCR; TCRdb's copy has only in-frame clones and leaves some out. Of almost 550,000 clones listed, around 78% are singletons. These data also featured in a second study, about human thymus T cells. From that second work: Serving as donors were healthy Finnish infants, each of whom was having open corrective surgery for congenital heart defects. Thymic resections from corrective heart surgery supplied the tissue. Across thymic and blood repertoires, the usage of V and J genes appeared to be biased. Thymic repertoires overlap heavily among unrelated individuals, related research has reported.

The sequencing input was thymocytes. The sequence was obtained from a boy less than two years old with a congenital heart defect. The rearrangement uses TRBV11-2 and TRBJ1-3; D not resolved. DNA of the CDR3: TGTGCCAGCAGCTTAGAGGGCAGCCCATTCTCTGGAAACACCATATATTTT. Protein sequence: CASSLEGSPFSGNTIYF.